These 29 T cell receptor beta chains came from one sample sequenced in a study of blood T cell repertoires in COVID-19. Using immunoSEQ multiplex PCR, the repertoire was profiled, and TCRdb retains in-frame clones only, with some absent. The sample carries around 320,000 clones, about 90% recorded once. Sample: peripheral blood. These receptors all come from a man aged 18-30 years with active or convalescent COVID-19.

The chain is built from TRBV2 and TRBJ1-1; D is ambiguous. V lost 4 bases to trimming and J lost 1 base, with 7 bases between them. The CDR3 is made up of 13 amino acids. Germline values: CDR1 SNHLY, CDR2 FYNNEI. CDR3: CASSVLRNTEAFF. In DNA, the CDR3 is TGTGCCAGCAGTGTGCTAAGGAACACTGAAGCTTTCTTT.

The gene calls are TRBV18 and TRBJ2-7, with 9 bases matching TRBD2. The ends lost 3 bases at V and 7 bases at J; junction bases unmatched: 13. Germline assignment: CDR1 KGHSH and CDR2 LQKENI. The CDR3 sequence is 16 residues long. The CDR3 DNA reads TGTGCCAGCTCACCGCGGGCTAGCGGGAAGTCAGTTGAGCAGTACTTC. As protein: CASSPRASGKSVEQYF.

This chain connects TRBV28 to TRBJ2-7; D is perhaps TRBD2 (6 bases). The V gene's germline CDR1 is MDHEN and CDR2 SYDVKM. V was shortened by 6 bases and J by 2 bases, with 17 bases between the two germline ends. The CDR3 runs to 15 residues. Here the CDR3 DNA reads TGTGCCAGCAGCTCGCGGGGCGGACACACCTACGAGCAGTACTTC. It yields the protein CASSSRGGHTYEQYF.

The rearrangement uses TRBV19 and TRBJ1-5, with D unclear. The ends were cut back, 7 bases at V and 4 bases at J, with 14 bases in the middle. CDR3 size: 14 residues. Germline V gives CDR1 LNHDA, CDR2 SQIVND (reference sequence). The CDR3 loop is CASKDRTGNQPQHF. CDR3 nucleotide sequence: TGTGCCAGTAAAGATAGGACGGGGAATCAGCCCCAGCATTTT.

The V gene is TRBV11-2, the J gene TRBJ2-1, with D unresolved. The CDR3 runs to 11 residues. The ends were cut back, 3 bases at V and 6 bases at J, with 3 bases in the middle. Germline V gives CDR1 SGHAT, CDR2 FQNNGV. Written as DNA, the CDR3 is TGTGCCAGCAGCTTTCTCAATGAGCAGTTCTTC. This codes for CASSFLNEQFF.

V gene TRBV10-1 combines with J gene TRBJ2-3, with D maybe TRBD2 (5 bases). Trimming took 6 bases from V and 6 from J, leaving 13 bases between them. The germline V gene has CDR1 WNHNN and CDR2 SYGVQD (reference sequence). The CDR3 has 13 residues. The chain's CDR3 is CASSLAFADTQYF. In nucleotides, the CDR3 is TGCGCCAGCAGCCTAGCATTTGCCGATACGCAGTATTTT.

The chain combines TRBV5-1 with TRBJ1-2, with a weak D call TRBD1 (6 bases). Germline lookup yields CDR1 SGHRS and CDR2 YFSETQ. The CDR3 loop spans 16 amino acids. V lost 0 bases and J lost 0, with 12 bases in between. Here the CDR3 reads CASSLVVQGPNYGYTF. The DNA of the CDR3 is TGCGCCAGCAGCTTGGTCGTCCAGGGGCCTAACTATGGCTACACCTTC.

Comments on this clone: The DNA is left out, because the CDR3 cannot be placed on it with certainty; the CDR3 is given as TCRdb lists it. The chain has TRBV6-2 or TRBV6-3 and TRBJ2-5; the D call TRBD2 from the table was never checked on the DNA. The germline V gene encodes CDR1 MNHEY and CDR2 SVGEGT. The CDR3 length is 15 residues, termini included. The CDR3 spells CASSTSFWGEETQYF.

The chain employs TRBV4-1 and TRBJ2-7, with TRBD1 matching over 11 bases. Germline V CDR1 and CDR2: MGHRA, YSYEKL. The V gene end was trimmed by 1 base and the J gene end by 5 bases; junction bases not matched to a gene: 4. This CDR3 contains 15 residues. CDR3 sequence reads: CASSQVPGQGDEQYF. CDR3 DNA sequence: TGCGCCAGCAGCCAAGTACCGGGACAGGGGGACGAGCAGTACTTC.

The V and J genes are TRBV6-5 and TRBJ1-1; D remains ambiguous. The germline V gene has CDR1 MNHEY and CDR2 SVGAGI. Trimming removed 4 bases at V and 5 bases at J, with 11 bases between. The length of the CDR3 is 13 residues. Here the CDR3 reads CASSWVERTEAFF. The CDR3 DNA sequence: TGTGCCAGCAGTTGGGTGGAGAGGACTGAAGCTTTCTTT.

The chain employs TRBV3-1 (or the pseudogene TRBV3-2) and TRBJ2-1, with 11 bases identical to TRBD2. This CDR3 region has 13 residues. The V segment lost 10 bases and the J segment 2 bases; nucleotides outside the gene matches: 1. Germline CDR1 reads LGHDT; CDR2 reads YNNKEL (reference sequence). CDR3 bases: TGTGCCATTAGCGGGGGGGCCTACAATGAGCAGTTCTTC. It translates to CAISGGAYNEQFF.

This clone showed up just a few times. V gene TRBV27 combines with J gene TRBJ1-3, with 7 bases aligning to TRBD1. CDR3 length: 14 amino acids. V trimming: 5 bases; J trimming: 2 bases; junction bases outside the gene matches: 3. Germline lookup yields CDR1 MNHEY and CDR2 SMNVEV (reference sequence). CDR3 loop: CASSRQGAGNTIYF. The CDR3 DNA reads TGTGCCAGCAGTCGTCAGGGGGCTGGAAACACCATATATTTT.

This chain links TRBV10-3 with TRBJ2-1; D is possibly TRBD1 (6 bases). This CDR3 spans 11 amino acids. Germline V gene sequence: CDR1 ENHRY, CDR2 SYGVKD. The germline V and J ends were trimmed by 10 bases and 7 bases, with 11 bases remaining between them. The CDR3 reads CATQGRNEQFF. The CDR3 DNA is TGTGCCACACAGGGTCGGAATGAGCAGTTCTTC.

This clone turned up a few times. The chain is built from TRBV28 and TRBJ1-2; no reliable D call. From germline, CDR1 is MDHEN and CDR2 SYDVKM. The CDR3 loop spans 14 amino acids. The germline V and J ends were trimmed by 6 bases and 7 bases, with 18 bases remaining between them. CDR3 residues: CASSPFNTRAGYTF. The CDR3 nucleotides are TGTGCCAGCAGCCCTTTCAACACTAGGGCTGGCTACACCTTC.

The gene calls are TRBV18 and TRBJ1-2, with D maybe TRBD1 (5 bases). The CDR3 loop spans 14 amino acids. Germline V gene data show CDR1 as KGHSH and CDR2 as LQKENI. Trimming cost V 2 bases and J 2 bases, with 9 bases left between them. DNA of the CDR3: TGTGCCAGCTCACCATCTAAGGGGAACTATGGCTACACCTTC. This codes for CASSPSKGNYGYTF. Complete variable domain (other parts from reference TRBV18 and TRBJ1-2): NAGVMQNPRHLVRRRGQEARLRCSPMKGHSHVYWYRQLPEEGLKFMVYLQKENIIDESGMPKERFSAEFPKEGPSILRIQQVVRGDSAAYFCASSPSKGNYGYTFGSGTRLTVV.

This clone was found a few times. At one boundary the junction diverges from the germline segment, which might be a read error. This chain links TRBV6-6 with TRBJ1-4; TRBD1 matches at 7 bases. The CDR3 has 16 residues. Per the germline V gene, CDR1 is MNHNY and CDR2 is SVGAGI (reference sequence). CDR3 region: CASSYSGSGGTRDNLF. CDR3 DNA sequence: TGTGCCAGCAGTTACTCAGGGTCAGGGGGGACGCGAGATAACCTTTTT.

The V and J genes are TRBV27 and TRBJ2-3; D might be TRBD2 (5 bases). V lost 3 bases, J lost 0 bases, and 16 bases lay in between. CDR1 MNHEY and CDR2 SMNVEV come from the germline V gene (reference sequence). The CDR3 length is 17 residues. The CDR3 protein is CASSFGGPLKSTDTQYF. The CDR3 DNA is TGTGCCAGCAGTTTTGGCGGGCCCCTCAAAAGCACAGATACGCAGTATTTT.

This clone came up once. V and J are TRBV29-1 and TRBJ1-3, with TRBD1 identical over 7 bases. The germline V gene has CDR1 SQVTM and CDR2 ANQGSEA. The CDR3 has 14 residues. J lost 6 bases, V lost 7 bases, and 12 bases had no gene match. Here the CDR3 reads CSARDRAGTNTIYF. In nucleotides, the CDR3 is TGCAGCGCCAGAGACAGGGCAGGAACAAACACCATATATTTT.

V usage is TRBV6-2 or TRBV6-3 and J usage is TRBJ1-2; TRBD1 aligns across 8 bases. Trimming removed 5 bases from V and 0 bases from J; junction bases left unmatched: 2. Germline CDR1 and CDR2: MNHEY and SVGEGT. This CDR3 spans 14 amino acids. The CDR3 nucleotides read TGTGCCAGCAGTCGGGGACAGGCTAACTATGGCTACACCTTC. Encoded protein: CASSRGQANYGYTF.

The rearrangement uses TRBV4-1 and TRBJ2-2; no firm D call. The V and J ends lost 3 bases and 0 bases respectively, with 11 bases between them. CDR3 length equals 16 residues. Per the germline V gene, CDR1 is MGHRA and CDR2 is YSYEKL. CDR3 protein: CASSQLAQSNTGELFF. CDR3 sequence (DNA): TGCGCCAGCAGCCAGCTGGCACAGTCGAACACCGGGGAGCTGTTTTTT.

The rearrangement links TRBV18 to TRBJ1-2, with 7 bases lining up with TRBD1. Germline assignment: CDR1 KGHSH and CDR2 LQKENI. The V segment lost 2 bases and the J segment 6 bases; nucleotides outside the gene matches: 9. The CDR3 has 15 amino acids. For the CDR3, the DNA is TGTGCCAGCTCACCAGAGAAACAGGGGACGAATGGCTACACCTTC. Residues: CASSPEKQGTNGYTF.

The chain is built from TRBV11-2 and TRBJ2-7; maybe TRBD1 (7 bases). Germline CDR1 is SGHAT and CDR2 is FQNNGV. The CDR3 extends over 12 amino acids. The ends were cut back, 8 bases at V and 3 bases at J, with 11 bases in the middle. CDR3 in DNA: TGTGCCAGCGCGGGACAGCACTACGAGCAGTACTTC. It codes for CASAGQHYEQYF.

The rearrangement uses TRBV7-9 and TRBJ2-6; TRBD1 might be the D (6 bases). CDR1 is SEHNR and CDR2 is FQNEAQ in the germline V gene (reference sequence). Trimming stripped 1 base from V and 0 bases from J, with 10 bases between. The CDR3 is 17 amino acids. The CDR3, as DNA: TGTGCCAGCAGCTTAGGGACAGACAGCTCTGGGGCCAACGTCCTGACTTTC. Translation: CASSLGTDSSGANVLTF.

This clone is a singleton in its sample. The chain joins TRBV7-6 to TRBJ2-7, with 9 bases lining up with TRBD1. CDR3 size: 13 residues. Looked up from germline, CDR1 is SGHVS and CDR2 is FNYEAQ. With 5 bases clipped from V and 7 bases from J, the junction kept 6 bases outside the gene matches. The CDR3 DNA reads TGTGCCAGCAGCCAGGACAGGGGCGGGGAGCAGTACTTC. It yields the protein CASSQDRGGEQYF.

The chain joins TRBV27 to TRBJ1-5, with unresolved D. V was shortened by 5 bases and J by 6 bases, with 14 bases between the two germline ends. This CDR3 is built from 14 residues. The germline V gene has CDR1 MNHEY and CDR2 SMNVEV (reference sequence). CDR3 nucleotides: TGTGCCAGCAGTCCGCTGCCCGGGTTTCAGCCCCAGCATTTT. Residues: CASSPLPGFQPQHF.

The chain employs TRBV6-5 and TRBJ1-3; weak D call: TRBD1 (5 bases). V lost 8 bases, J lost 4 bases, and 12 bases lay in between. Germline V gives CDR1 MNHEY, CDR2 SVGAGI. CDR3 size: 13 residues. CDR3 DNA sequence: TGTGCCAGCTCGGGACTACTGGGAAACACCATATATTTT. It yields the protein CASSGLLGNTIYF.

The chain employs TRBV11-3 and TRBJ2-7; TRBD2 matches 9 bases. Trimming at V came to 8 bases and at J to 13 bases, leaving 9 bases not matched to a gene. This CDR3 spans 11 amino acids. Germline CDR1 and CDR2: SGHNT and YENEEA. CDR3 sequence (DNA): TGTGCCAGCTCCTTTGCGGGGGGGCCCTACTTC. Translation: CASSFAGGPYF.

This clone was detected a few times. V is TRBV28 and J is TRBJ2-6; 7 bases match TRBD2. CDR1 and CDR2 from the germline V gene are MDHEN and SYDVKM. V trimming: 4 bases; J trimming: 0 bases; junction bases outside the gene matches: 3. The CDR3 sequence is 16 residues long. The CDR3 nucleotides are TGTGCCAGCAGTTGGGACTACCGCTCTGGGGCCAACGTCCTGACTTTC. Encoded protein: CASSWDYRSGANVLTF.

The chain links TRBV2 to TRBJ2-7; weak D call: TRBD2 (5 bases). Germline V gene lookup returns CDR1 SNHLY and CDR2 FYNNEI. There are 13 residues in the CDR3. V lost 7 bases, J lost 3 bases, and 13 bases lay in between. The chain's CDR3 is CASTAGSYYEQYF. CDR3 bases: TGTGCCAGCACTGCGGGCTCATACTACGAGCAGTACTTC.